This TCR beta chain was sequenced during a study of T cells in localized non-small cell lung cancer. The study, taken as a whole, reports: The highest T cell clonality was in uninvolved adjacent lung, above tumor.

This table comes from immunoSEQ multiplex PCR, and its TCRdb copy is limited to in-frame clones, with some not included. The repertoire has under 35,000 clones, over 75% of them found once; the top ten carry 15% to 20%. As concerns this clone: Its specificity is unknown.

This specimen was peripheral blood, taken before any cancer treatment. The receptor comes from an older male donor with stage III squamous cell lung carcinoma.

CDR3 DNA: TGTGCCAGCACCACGGACAGGGGAAAGACTGAAGCTTTCTTT. It specifies CASTTDRGKTEAFF. J is TRBJ1-1 and V is TRBV28; the match to TRBD1 covers 9 bases. Germline-derived CDR1 and CDR2 are MDHEN and SYDVKM. The CDR3 consists of 14 residues. V lost 7 bases, J lost 5 bases, and 8 bases stayed unmatched.